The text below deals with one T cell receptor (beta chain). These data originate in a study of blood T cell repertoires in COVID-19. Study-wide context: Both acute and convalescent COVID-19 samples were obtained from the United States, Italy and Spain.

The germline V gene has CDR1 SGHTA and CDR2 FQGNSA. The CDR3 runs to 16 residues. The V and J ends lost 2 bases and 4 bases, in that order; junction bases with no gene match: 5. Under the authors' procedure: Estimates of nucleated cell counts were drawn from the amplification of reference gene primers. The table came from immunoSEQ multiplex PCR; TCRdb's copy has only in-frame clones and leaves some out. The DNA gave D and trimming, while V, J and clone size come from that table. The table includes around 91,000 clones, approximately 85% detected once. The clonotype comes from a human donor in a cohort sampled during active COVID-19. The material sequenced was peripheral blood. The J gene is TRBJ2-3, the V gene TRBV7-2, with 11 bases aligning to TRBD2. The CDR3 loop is CASSLLAGGQSDTQYF. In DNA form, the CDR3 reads TGTGCCAGCAGCTTACTAGCGGGGGGCCAATCAGATACGCAGTATTTT.